The 14 T cell receptor beta chains given below trace back to one sample, sequenced in a study of shared clonotypes between healthy human individuals. TCRdb keeps only in-frame clones here, not all; method: immunoSEQ multiplex PCR. The sample comprises some 1,400,000 clones, roughly 97% of which are singletons, and approximately 1% rests with the top ten. Sequencing used naive CD4+ T cells sorted from blood. Specified subset: CD45RA+ positively selected. The receptors originated from a man aged 30 to 45 in good health.

CDR3 residues: CASSVEGKGTDTQYF. The CDR3 nucleotides are TGCGCCAGCAGTGTTGAAGGGAAGGGCACAGATACGCAGTATTTT. The chain carries TRBV10-1 and TRBJ2-3; D is undetermined. The germline V gene has CDR1 WNHNN and CDR2 SYGVQD (reference sequence). V shed 4 bases and J shed 1 base, with 12 bases lying between them. The CDR3 is 15 residues long.

The chain has TRBV14 and TRBJ2-2; 11 positions agree with TRBD2. V was clipped by 2 bases and J by 6 bases; unmatched bases: 17. This CDR3 has 20 amino acids. CDR1 and CDR2 from the germline V gene are SGHDN and FVKESK. The CDR3 sequence: CASSQLAMIAGGLPAGELFF. The CDR3 DNA sequence: TGTGCCAGCAGCCAACTTGCGATGATAGCGGGAGGGCTACCCGCCGGGGAGCTGTTTTTT.

The chain has TRBV7-8 and TRBJ2-5; 7 bases align to TRBD1. After removal of 1 base from V and 5 bases from J, the junction contained 10 bases not matched to a gene. The CDR3 covers 16 residues. Per germline, CDR1 SGHVS and CDR2 FQNEAQ. The chain's CDR3 is CASSLVGSTGLETQYF. The CDR3 coding sequence is TGTGCCAGCAGCTTAGTAGGGTCGACAGGGTTGGAGACCCAGTACTTC. The full variable domain, rest sourced from reference TRBV7-8 and TRBJ2-5, is GAGVSQSPRYKVAKRGQDVALRCDPISGHVSLFWYQQALGQGPEFLTYFQNEAQLDKSGLPSDRFFAERPEGSVSTLKIQRTQQEDSAVYLCASSLVGSTGLETQYFGPGTRLLVL.

The chain links TRBV28 to TRBJ2-1; D ambiguous. Germline CDR1 is MDHEN and CDR2 is SYDVKM. V was trimmed by 5 bases and J by 1 base, leaving 12 bases between them. The CDR3 sequence is 15 residues long. The CDR3 DNA is TGTGCCAGCAGTCCCCTGTCTCGGTCCTACAATGAGCAGTTCTTC. This gives the protein CASSPLSRSYNEQFF.

This clone occurred once. CDR3 region: CATSRDLRGSYNEQFF. In DNA, the CDR3 is TGTGCCACCAGCAGAGATCTCCGCGGGAGCTACAATGAGCAGTTCTTC. V is TRBV15 and J is TRBJ2-1; 7 bases map to TRBD2. CDR3 length: 16 amino acids. Germline assignment: CDR1 LNHNV and CDR2 YYDKDF (reference sequence). J was trimmed by 3 bases and V by 0 bases; bases with no gene match: 5.

This chain connects TRBV25-1 to TRBJ1-5; no clear D. Germline V lookup: CDR1 MGHDK, CDR2 SYGVNS. The CDR3 consists of 15 residues. The V end lost 4 bases, the J end lost 4 bases, and 14 bases lay between the germline ends. This CDR3 reads CASSARRVTNQPQHF. DNA for the CDR3: TGTGCCAGCAGTGCGAGGCGAGTGACAAATCAGCCCCAGCATTTT.

The genes are TRBV5-5 and TRBJ1-1, with 7 bases aligning to TRBD1. Germline V gives CDR1 SGHKS, CDR2 YYEKEE (reference sequence). The CDR3 has 15 amino acids. J was trimmed by 1 base and V by 4 bases; bases with no gene match: 7. The CDR3 DNA reads as TGTGCCAGCAGCACCCAGACAGGGAGGAACACTGAAGCTTTCTTT. Its translation is CASSTQTGRNTEAFF. Drawing the rest from reference TRBV5-5 and TRBJ1-1, the complete variable domain is DAGVTQSPTHLIKTRGQQVTLRCSPISGHKSVSWYQQVLGQGPQFIFQYYEKEERGRGNFPDRFSARQFPNYSSELNVNALLLGDSALYLCASSTQTGRNTEAFFGQGTRLTVV.

The J gene is TRBJ2-5, the V gene TRBV10-1, with 9 bases that match TRBD1. V lost 3 bases to trimming and J lost 5 bases; unmatched junction nucleotides: 1. Germline V gene data show CDR1 as WNHNN and CDR2 as SYGVQD (reference sequence). This CDR3 is built from 13 residues. The CDR3: CASSDGQGETQYF. Written as DNA, the CDR3 is TGCGCCAGCAGTGATGGACAGGGGGAGACCCAGTACTTC.

This sequence joins TRBV7-9 and TRBJ1-5; D perhaps matches TRBD1 (5 bases). The CDR3 covers 16 residues. V lost 2 bases and J lost 5, with 16 bases in between. CDR1 is SEHNR, CDR2 FQNEAQ, per germline (reference sequence). CDR3 in DNA: TGTGCCAGCAGCTTAAGCGGTACCGGGACGTATCAGCCCCAGCATTTT. The encoded protein is CASSLSGTGTYQPQHF. Based on the CDR3 plus reference TRBV7-9 and TRBJ1-5, the full variable domain is DTGVSQNPRHKITKRGQNVTFRCDPISEHNRLYWYRQTLGQGPEFLTYFQNEAQLEKSRLLSDRFSAERPKGSFSTLEIQRTEQGDSAMYLCASSLSGTGTYQPQHFGDGTRLSIL.

This CDR3 reads CASSLGGTHGGEQFF. CDR3 DNA: TGCGCCAGCAGCTTGGGAGGGACGCACGGAGGCGAGCAGTTCTTC. The chain recombines TRBV5-1 with TRBJ2-1; perhaps D is TRBD1 or TRBD2 (5 bases each). V was cut by 0 bases and J by 10 bases, with 17 bases left in between. Germline V gene lookup returns CDR1 SGHRS and CDR2 YFSETQ. The CDR3 runs to 15 residues. The full variable domain, in which reference TRBV5-1 and TRBJ2-1 provide the parts outside the CDR3, is KAGVTQTPRYLIKTRGQQVTLSCSPISGHRSVSWYQQTPGQGLQFLFEYFSETQRNKGNFPGRFSGRQFSNSRSEMNVSTLELGDSALYLCASSLGGTHGGEQFFGPGTRLTVL.

The V gene is TRBV5-1, the J gene TRBJ2-1, with 8 bases aligning to TRBD2. CDR1 and CDR2 (germline): SGHRS, YFSETQ. The CDR3 has 15 residues. Trimming at V came to 4 bases and at J to 7 bases, leaving 10 bases not matched to a gene. The CDR3: CASSRGLVVSNEQFF. CDR3 in DNA: TGCGCCAGCAGCCGGGGACTAGTGGTATCGAATGAGCAGTTCTTC.

The chain employs TRBV7-6 and TRBJ2-1; TRBD2 agrees at 11 bases. Germline V gives CDR1 SGHVS, CDR2 FNYEAQ. Trimming cost V 4 bases and J 8 bases; bases outside gene matches: 1. The CDR3 loop spans 13 amino acids. This CDR3 is CASSSGLADEQFF. CDR3 sequence (DNA): TGTGCCAGCAGCTCGGGACTAGCGGATGAGCAGTTCTTC.

With respect to this clone: One end of the junction does not line up with germline, which may come from a read error. V usage is TRBV5-4 and J usage is TRBJ2-1, with D maybe TRBD2 (5 bases). This CDR3 region has 14 residues. Germline-derived CDR1 and CDR2 are SGHNT and YYREEE (reference sequence). The CDR3 DNA is TGTGCCACCAGCGGCAGCCGTACTAACAATGAGCAGTTCTTC. It translates to CATSGSRTNNEQFF. The whole variable domain, remainder taken from reference TRBV5-4 and TRBJ2-1, is ETGVTQSPTHLIKTRGQQVTLRCSSQSGHNTVSWYQQALGQGPQFIFQYYREEENGRGNFPPRFSGLQFPNYSSELNVNALELDDSALYLCATSGSRTNNEQFFGPGTRLTVL.

A remark on this clone: Other DNA sequences in this sample translate to the same CDR3. The DNA for the CDR3 is TGTGCCAGCAGCGTAGCGGGAGGTTCCTACAATGAGCAGTTCTTC. This translates into CASSVAGGSYNEQFF. The chain carries TRBV9 and TRBJ2-1; 7 bases align to TRBD2. The CDR3 consists of 15 residues. CDR1 and CDR2 from the germline V gene are SGDLS and YYNGEE. With 0 bases clipped from V and 1 base from J, the junction kept 1 base outside the gene matches.